Here is one TCR beta chain with its context. The data derive from a study of blood T cell repertoires in COVID-19. Overall study context: The United States, Italy and Spain were the sources of the acute and convalescent COVID-19 samples. From T cells, B-cell-depleted T cells, or PBMCs came the material, which was cDNA or gDNA.

Under the authors' procedure: Quantification of nucleated cells was approximated via reference gene primer amplification. The table came from immunoSEQ multiplex PCR; TCRdb's copy has only in-frame clones and leaves some out. V, J and clone size derive from that table, while D and trimming were established from the DNA sequence. Found here are 100,000 or so clones, 75% to 85% of them singletons; the top ten hold 20% to 25%. The CDR3 has 16 residues. Germline CDR1 and CDR2: SGHTA and FQGNSA. Trimming removed 5 bases at V and 0 bases at J, with 16 bases between. Sequenced input: peripheral blood. The receptor was isolated from a human donor in a cohort sampled during active COVID-19. V gene TRBV7-2 combines with J gene TRBJ2-5, with a tentative D call TRBD2 (6 bases). The CDR3 protein is CASSPSDSGYQETQYF. CDR3 bases: TGTGCCAGCAGCCCCAGCGACAGCGGGTACCAAGAGACCCAGTACTTC.